This TCR beta chain was documented in a study of control samples from healthy donors and cancer patients. V lost 0 bases to trimming and J lost 2 bases, with 8 bases between them. CDR3 length: 14 residues. The germline CDR1 and CDR2 sequences are ENHRY and SYGVKD. The data were produced by immunoSEQ multiplex PCR, yet TCRdb's version contains in-frame clones alone and is incomplete. The sample has roughly 73,000 clones, under 90% seen once. The sequence was collected from a middle-aged man in good health. The source material was blood. The chain uses TRBV10-3 and TRBJ2-7, with D uncertain. CDR3 sequence: CAISESGSPYEQYF. The CDR3 DNA is TGTGCCATCAGTGAGTCGGGTAGCCCCTACGAGCAGTACTTC.